A single T cell receptor (beta chain) is shown here with its context. The target antigen is unknown. Produced via immunoSEQ multiplex PCR; TCRdb's table is partial and in-frame only. The repertoire consists of around 15,000 clones, with approximately 70% occurring once and the leading ten covering approximately 23%. Intraepithelial lymphocytes and lamina propria lymphocytes were released through processing of graft tissue. The record originates from a study of graft-versus-host responses after intestinal transplantation. About the research overall: Isolated intestinal, liver-intestinal, or multivisceral transplants had been given to the recipients. Study-wide results and caveats: Peak circulating GvH clone levels were associated with early post-transplant HvG declines. Allograft clonal ratios (graft-versus-host to host-versus-graft) were high in patients who had graft-donor T cell macrochimerism.

Germline lookup yields CDR1 MRHNA and CDR2 SNTAGT. The CDR3 length is 14 residues. Trimming took 4 bases from V and 1 from J, leaving 10 bases between them. The starting material was ileum tissue, obtained 700 to 800 days after intestinal transplantation. The gene calls are TRBV6-4 and TRBJ1-1; no reliable D call. This TCR was recovered from a human patient who received an intestinal transplant, so some T cells may come from the graft donor. The CDR3 DNA follows: TGTGCCAGCAGTGCCCGGCTCGGGAACACTGAAGCTTTCTTT. Encoded protein: CASSARLGNTEAFF.